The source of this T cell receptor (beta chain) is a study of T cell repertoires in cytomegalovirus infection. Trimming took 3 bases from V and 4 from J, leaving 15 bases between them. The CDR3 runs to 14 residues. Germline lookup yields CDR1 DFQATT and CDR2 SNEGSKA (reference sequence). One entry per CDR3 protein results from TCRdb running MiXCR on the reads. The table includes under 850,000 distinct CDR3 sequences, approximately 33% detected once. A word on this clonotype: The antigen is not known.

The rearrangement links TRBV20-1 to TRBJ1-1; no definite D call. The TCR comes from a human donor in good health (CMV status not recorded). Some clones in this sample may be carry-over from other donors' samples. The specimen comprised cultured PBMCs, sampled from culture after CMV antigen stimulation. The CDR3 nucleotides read TGCAGTGCTAGGTACCGAGGGCTGGTCACTGAAGCTTTCTTT. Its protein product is CSARYRGLVTEAFF.